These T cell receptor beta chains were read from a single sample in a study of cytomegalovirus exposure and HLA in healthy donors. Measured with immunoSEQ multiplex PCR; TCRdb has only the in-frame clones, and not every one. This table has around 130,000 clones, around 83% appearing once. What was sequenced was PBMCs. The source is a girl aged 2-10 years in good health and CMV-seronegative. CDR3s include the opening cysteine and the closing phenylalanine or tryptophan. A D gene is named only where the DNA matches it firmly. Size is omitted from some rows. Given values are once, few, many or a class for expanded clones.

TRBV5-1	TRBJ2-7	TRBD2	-	TGCGCCAGCAGCTTTACTAGCGGGACTCGGAACGAGCAGTACTTC	CASSFTSGTRNEQYF
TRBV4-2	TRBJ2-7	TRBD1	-	TGTGCCAGCAGCCATGACAGGGATAGCTACGAGCAGTACTTC	CASSHDRDSYEQYF
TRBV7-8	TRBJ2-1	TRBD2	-	TGTGCCAGCAGCTCGACTAGCTTTTACAATGAGCAGTTCTTC	CASSSTSFYNEQFF
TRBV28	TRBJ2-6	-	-	TGTGCCAGCAGTTTATCCTATAGTGGTGAGATTGGGGCCAACGTCCTGACTTTC	CASSLSYSGEIGANVLTF
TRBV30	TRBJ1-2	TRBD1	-	TGTGCCTGGAGACAGGGGAACCATGGCTACACCTTC	CAWRQGNHGYTF
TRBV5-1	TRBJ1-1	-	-	TGCGCCAGCAGCTTGGAGGCGGCCGCCCCCGAAGCTTTCTTT	CASSLEAAAPEAFF
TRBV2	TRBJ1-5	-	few	TGTGCCAGCAGACGATCTTCAGGGGCTAATCAGCCCCAGCATTTT	CASRRSSGANQPQHF
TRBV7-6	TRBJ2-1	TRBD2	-	TGTGCCAGCCGTGCCCATAGCGGGGAAGGGAATGAGCAGTTCTTC	CASRAHSGEGNEQFF
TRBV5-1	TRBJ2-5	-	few	TGCGCCAGCACAAACAGGGACCAAGAGACCCAGTACTTC	CASTNRDQETQYF
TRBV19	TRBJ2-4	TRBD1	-	TGTGCCAGTAGTAGACAGGGGGCAGATAAAAACATTCAGTACTTC	CASSRQGADKNIQYF
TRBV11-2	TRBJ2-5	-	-	TGTGCCAGCAGCCCCAACCGGGGAGAGACCCAGTACTTC	CASSPNRGETQYF
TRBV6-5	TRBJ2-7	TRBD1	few	TGTGCCAGCAGTTCCTTAGGGGGCGCGATGGGGGAGCAGTACTTC	CASSSLGGAMGEQYF
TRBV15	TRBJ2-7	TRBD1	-	TGTGCCACCAGCTCCCCGCTGAGAGGGGGCTTCTACGAGCAGTACTTC	CATSSPLRGGFYEQYF
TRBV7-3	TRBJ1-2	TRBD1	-	TGTGCCAGCAGCTTCGGACAGGGGTACGGCTACACCTTC	CASSFGQGYGYTF
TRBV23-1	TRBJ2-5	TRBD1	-	TGCGCCAGCAGTCAATGGGACAGAAGTCAAGAGACCCAGTACTTC	CASSQWDRSQETQYF
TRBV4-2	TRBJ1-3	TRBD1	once	TGTGCCAGCAGCCAAGTTCTTTGGACAGGAACTTTCTCTGGAAACACCATATATTTT	CASSQVLWTGTFSGNTIYF
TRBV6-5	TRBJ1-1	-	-	TGTGCCAGCAGCAGGGGTGGAACTGAAGCTTTCTTT	CASSRGGTEAFF
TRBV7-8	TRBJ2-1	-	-	TGTGCCAGCAGCCCCGTTATCTCGAATGAGCAGTTCTTC	CASSPVISNEQFF